This TCR beta chain comes out of a study of T cell repertoires in cytomegalovirus infection. The overall study: Public TCR beta signature analysis indicated the presence of both CMV infection and matching HLA type.

TCRdb recomputed calls from the reads with MiXCR, one row per CDR3 protein. Of 80,000 to 130,000 distinct CDR3 sequences listed, roughly a quarter are singletons. This clonotype came up a few times. What it binds is not known. Germline V gene data show CDR1 as SGHTA and CDR2 as FQGNSA. The ends were cut back, 4 bases at V and 5 bases at J, with 8 bases in the middle. The length of the CDR3 is 13 residues. Study-level results: HLA-C-restricted CMV-specific TCR beta clonotypes prevailed in the ex vivo response. Summed frequency of public TCR beta families distinguished CMV carriers with the relevant HLA.

Sequencing used CD8+ T cells from PBMCs. The rearrangement joins TRBV7-2 to TRBJ2-2, with D hard to call. This TCR derives from a human donor in good health (CMV status not recorded). Some clones in this sample may be carry-over from other donors' samples. CDR3 sequence: CASSYPNTGELFF. CDR3 DNA: TGTGCCAGCAGCTACCCCAATACCGGGGAGCTGTTTTTT.